This T cell receptor beta chain was recovered during a study of response to subunit inactivated influenza vaccine. Regarding the study as a whole: Researchers suggested that each seasonal influenza vaccination recruits few new T cells.

TCRdb itself ran the RT-PCR reads through MiXCR, one entry per CDR3 protein. Of about 480,000 distinct CDR3 sequences listed, 25% are singletons. Notes on this clonotype: What it binds is not known.

The J segment lost 3 bases and the V segment lost 6 bases, leaving 10 bases of the junction unmatched. From germline, CDR1 is MNHEY and CDR2 SVGEGT. This CDR3 comprises 16 residues. The receptor was derived from a man in his fifties who received an inactivated influenza vaccine. The V call is TRBV6-2 or TRBV6-3, the J call TRBJ2-2; 7 bases align to TRBD1. This specimen was CD4+ T cells sorted from PBMCs, taken 4 to 6 days after vaccination. Here the CDR3 reads CASRLMRGRDTGELFF. Written as DNA, the CDR3 is TGTGCCAGCAGGTTGATGAGGGGGCGTGACACCGGGGAGCTGTTTTTT.